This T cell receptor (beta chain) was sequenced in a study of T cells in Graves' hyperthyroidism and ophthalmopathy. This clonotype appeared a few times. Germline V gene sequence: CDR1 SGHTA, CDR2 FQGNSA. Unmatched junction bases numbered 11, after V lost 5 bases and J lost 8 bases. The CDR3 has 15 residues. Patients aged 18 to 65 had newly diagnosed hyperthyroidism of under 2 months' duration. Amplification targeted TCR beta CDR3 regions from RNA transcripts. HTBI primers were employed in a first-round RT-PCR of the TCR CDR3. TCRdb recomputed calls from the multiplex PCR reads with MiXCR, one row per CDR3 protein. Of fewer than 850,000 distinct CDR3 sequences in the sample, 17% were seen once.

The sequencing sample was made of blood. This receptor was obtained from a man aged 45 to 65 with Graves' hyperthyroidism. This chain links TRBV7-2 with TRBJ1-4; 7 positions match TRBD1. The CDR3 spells CASSIITGEIEKLFF. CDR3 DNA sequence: TGTGCCAGCAGCATCATAACAGGGGAGATCGAAAAACTGTTTTTT.